The clone carrying this T cell receptor beta chain qualifies as hyperexpanded. TCR libraries were prepared from approximately 15 ng of total RNA with the QIAseq Immune Repertoire TCR panel. TCRdb itself ran the reads through MiXCR, one entry per CDR3 protein. The sample carries around 400 distinct CDR3 sequences, over 8.5% recorded once. The CDR3 loop spans 15 amino acids. The germline V and J ends were trimmed by 2 bases and 3 bases, with 11 bases remaining between them. Per the germline V gene, CDR1 is MDHEN and CDR2 is SYDVKM. This entry comes from a study of circulating CD8 cells and anti-PD-1 response in melanoma. Whole-study context: Of 13 patients, seven got anti-PD-1 first and six had prior therapy.

From live CD3+CD8+TCRalphabeta+ cells, four PD-1 and/or TIGIT subsets were sorted. This chain connects TRBV28 to TRBJ1-5; D might be TRBD1 (5 bases). Sample: CD8+ T cells from PBMCs, taken at baseline or after one month of anti-PD-1 therapy (not recorded which). This TCR came from a human donor with melanoma. This CDR3 is CASSLVTATNQPQHF. In DNA, the CDR3 is TGTGCCAGCAGTTTAGTGACAGCGACCAATCAGCCCCAGCATTTT.